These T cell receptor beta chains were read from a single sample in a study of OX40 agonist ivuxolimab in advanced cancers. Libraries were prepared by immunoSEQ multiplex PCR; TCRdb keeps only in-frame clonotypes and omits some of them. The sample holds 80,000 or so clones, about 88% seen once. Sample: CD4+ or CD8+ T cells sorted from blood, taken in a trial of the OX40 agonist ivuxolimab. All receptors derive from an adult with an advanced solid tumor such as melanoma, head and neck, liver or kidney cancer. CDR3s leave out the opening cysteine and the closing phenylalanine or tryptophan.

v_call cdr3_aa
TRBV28 ASSLAPRIVTEAF
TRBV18 ASSPEQGETQY
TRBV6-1 ASRLQDFEAF
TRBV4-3 ASSQDLAMGETQY
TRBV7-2 ASSPDSGSGETQY
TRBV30 AWSPGTLQETQY
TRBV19 ASRGRTPNTGELF
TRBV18 ASSSTGDVNGYT
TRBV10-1 ASSESWAGGRSYEQY
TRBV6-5 ASSLLGRETQY
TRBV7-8 ASSLVEDGYT
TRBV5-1 ASRFIQTDSEQY
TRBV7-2 ASSSRTGPQH
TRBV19 ASATDRGANEKLF
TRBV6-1 ASSEVAGGGQDTQY
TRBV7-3 ASSSDRGNIQY
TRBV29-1 SVERGSDTQY
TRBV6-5 ASSLLRGDTQY
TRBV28 ASSDSLNEKLF
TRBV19 ASKSLDSFNEKLF
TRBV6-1 ASTEGLNTEAF
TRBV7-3 ASSRQAKSTDTQY
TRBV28 ASSLPGQGYQETQY
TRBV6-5 ASSYAGGVPGELF
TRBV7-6 ASSLGAGLSGYGYT
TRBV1 TSSQARQPRDRVCTDTQY
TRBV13 ASSPVVPRGLSYEQY
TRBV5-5 ASSPGHRLNTEAF
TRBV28 ASSSRGLGGDTQY
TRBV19 ASKEGVGNQPQH
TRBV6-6 ASSYPGTRNTEAF
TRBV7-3 ASSPRAGIDTEAF
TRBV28 ASSGRTMF
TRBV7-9 ASSRTGSLGGYT
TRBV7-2 ASSPLAGPYEQY
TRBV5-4 ASSLVWSGTQY
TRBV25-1 ASSEGARYGYT
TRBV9 ASSFSGGGNEQF
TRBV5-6 ASSSETGLVRYT
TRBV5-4 ASSPGGVLGTQY